The rows below give T cell receptor beta chains drawn from one sample of a study of OX40 agonist ivuxolimab in advanced cancers. Here immunoSEQ multiplex PCR was the method, and the copy in TCRdb shows in-frame clones only, minus some. This table has around 50,000 clones, 83% appearing once. The sequencing used CD4+ or CD8+ T cells sorted from blood, collected in a trial of the OX40 agonist ivuxolimab. The receptor set was obtained from an adult with an advanced solid tumor such as melanoma, head and neck, liver or kidney cancer. Both conserved end residues are part of each CDR3. D genes are given only for firm matches. The size field is filled for only some rows; it gives once, few, many or a size class.

>TRBD1|TRBJ2-5|TRBV5-1|-
CASSQGQGVQETQYF
TGCGCCAGCAGCCAGGGACAGGGGGTTCAAGAGACCCAGTACTTC
>TRBD1|TRBJ1-2|TRBV30|once
CAWSVLRTGGLRGYTF
TGTGCCTGGAGTGTACTCCGGACAGGGGGCCTCCGTGGCTACACCTTC
>TRBD2|TRBJ2-5|TRBV5-1|-
CASSPYGLAGGETQYF
TGCGCCAGCAGCCCCTATGGACTAGCGGGAGGAGAGACCCAGTACTTC
>TRBD2|TRBJ2-5|TRBV27|-
CASSLSSPGGASGIQETQYF
TGTGCCAGCAGTTTATCGAGTCCCGGAGGGGCTAGCGGGATCCAAGAGACCCAGTACTTC
>TRBD2|TRBJ2-3|TRBV18|-
CASSPPLTSGSLTDTQYF
TGTGCCAGCTCACCCCCCCTGACTAGCGGGAGCCTAACAGATACGCAGTATTTT
>-|TRBJ1-2|TRBV28|few
CASSGWGYGYTF
TGTGCCAGCTCAGGGTGGGGCTATGGCTACACCTTC
>TRBD2|TRBJ2-3|TRBV11-2|once
CASGLAGVPTDTQYF
TGTGCCAGTGGGCTAGCGGGAGTCCCCACAGATACGCAGTATTTT
>-|TRBJ1-4|TRBV7-9|-
CASSFRGGSPGIEKLFF
TGTGCCAGCAGCTTCCGAGGCGGGAGCCCGGGTATTGAAAAACTGTTTTTT
>-|TRBJ1-2|TRBV19|-
CASSIRAELYGYTF
TGTGCCAGTAGTATCAGGGCCGAACTCTATGGCTACACCTTC
>TRBD2|TRBJ2-1|TRBV11-3|few
CASSSGVGLGKVEQFF
TGTGCCAGCAGCTCCGGGGTCGGACTAGGGAAAGTTGAGCAGTTCTTC
>TRBD1|TRBJ2-3|TRBV9|-
CASSSQVGGPDTQYF
TGTGCCAGCAGCTCCCAAGTAGGGGGCCCAGATACGCAGTATTTT
>-|TRBJ2-7|TRBV12-5|-
CASGPLGKPYEQYF
TGTGCTAGTGGTCCACTGGGGAAGCCTTACGAGCAGTACTTC
>-|TRBJ2-5|TRBV7-7|-
CASSPQRQETQYF
TGTGCCAGCAGCCCTCAGCGGCAAGAGACCCAGTACTTC
>-|TRBJ1-1|TRBV6-1|-
CASSFLDRNSFF
TGTGCCAGCAGTTTTCTGGACAGAAACAGTTTCTTT
>TRBD1|TRBJ1-1|TRBV23-1|once
CASSHRQGKDEAFF
TGCGCCAGCAGTCACCGACAGGGGAAGGATGAAGCTTTCTTT
>-|TRBJ1-1|TRBV5-1|-
CASRDERNTEAFF
TGCGCCAGCCGCGACGAGAGAAACACTGAAGCTTTCTTT
>-|TRBJ1-2|TRBV18|few
CASSSAEQAGYTF
TGTGCCAGCTCATCGGCAGAGCAGGCGGGCTACACCTTC
>TRBD1|TRBJ2-3|TRBV7-2|-
CASSPRFGTGDTDTQYF
TGTGCCAGCAGCCCAAGGTTTGGGACAGGGGACACAGATACGCAGTATTTT
>-|TRBJ1-2|TRBV6-1|-
CASSEAGPGAYGYTF
TGTGCCAGCAGTGAAGCAGGTCCAGGGGCTTATGGCTACACCTTC
>TRBD1|TRBJ1-2|TRBV2|few
CASSEEGAGHGYTF
TGTGCCAGCAGTGAGGAGGGGGCGGGTCATGGCTACACCTTC
>-|TRBJ1-2|TRBV14|-
CASSQESLGYGYTF
TGTGCCAGCAGCCAAGAGTCCCTTGGCTATGGCTACACCTTC
>TRBD1|TRBJ2-2|TRBV9|-
CASSARTGNWNTGELFF
TGTGCCAGCAGCGCACGGACAGGGAATTGGAACACCGGGGAGCTGTTTTTT
>-|TRBJ1-5|TRBV5-8|once
CASSWGRGVNQPQHF
TGTGCCAGCAGCTGGGGCAGGGGAGTCAATCAGCCCCAGCATTTT
>-|TRBJ2-5|TRBV7-3|-
CASSLTGSLETQYF
TGTGCCAGCAGCTTAACCGGGAGCCTCGAGACCCAGTACTTC
>TRBD1|TRBJ1-1|TRBV30|-
CAWSVRRGDTEAFF
TGTGCCTGGAGTGTACGCAGGGGGGATACTGAAGCTTTCTTT
>-|TRBJ2-1|TRBV27|-
CASSITGLGVRRFEFF
TGTGCCAGCAGTATAACGGGTTTGGGAGTGCGGCGGTTTGAGTTCTTC
>TRBD2|TRBJ2-2|TRBV2|-
CAGKAGANRAGELFF
TGTGCCGGCAAGGCGGGAGCGAATAGGGCCGGGGAGCTGTTTTTT
>-|TRBJ2-3|TRBV7-2|-
CASSLGTGTDTQYF
TGTGCCAGCAGCTTAGGGACGGGCACAGATACGCAGTATTTT
>TRBD2|TRBJ2-1|TRBV27|-
CASRLAGVVNEQFF
TGTGCCAGCAGGCTAGCGGGAGTTGTCAATGAGCAGTTCTTC
>-|TRBJ1-1|TRBV4-2|once
CASSFSSDRNTEAFF
TGTGCCAGCAGTTTTTCCTCGGACAGGAACACTGAAGCTTTCTTT
>TRBD2|TRBJ2-7|TRBV19|-
CASSPRSSGNHEQYF
TGTGCCAGTAGTCCCCGTTCTAGCGGGAACCACGAGCAGTACTTC
>-|TRBJ1-5|TRBV19|-
CASRGGGFSNQPQHF
TGTGCCAGCCGGGGAGGAGGTTTTTCCAATCAGCCCCAGCATTTT